Below are 24 T cell receptor beta chains sequenced from a single sample in a study of OX40 agonist ivuxolimab in advanced cancers. Clones were sequenced by immunoSEQ multiplex PCR, and TCRdb holds only the in-frame ones, with some missing. The sample lists fewer than 85,000 clones; over 65% were seen once. The starting material was CD4+ or CD8+ T cells sorted from blood, obtained in a trial of the OX40 agonist ivuxolimab. All receptors derive from an adult with an advanced solid tumor such as melanoma, head and neck, liver or kidney cancer.

V gene TRBV7-2 combines with J gene TRBJ2-7, with a tentative D call TRBD1 (6 bases). V dropped 4 bases and J dropped 1 base, with 14 bases sitting between them. Per germline, CDR1 SGHTA and CDR2 FQGNSA. CDR3 length: 15 amino acids. In DNA form, the CDR3 reads TGTGCCAGCAGCTCCTCTTGGACAGCATCCTACGAGCAGTACTTC. Residues: CASSSSWTASYEQYF.

The rearrangement joins TRBV5-6 to TRBJ2-1; 7 nucleotides match TRBD2. Trimming took 4 bases from V and 0 from J; bases not matched to a gene: 10. CDR1 SGHDT and CDR2 YYEEEE come from the germline V gene. The CDR3 runs to 17 residues. CDR3 in DNA: TGTGCCAGCAGCCTGACTAGCACCCGTATCTCCTACAATGAGCAGTTCTTC. Protein product: CASSLTSTRISYNEQFF.

This clone was detected only a few times. Relative to the germline gene, one junction end is altered; a read error may explain this. This chain joins TRBV6-1 and TRBJ1-3; TRBD1 matches 9 bases. The length of the CDR3 is 12 residues. Germline V gene data show CDR1 as MNHNS and CDR2 as SASEGT. The CDR3 coding sequence is TGTGCCAGCAGTGAAGCGCAGAGGGACAGGGTTTTT. This gives the protein CASSEAQRDRVF.

V and J are TRBV19 and TRBJ2-5; maybe TRBD1 (6 bases). The CDR3 is made up of 15 amino acids. V was trimmed by 4 bases and J by 1 base, leaving 13 bases between them. The germline V gene encodes CDR1 LNHDA and CDR2 SQIVND (reference sequence). The CDR3 region has the DNA TGTGCCAGTAGTACTTTTCTACAGGGCCAAGAGACCCAGTACTTC. Its translation is CASSTFLQGQETQYF. Filled out from reference TRBV19 and TRBJ2-5, the complete variable domain reads DGGITQSPKYLFRKEGQNVTLSCEQNLNHDAMYWYRQDPGQGLRLIYYSQIVNDFQKGDIAEGYSVSREKKESFPLTVTSAQKNPTAFYLCASSTFLQGQETQYFGPGTRLLVL.

V and J are TRBV27 and TRBJ1-4; D is unclear. This CDR3 has 13 residues. Trimming removed 4 bases from V and 7 bases from J, with 10 bases in between. The germline V gene encodes CDR1 MNHEY and CDR2 SMNVEV (reference sequence). The CDR3 DNA sequence: TGTGCCAGCAGTTCCAGAACTGGTGAAAAACTGTTTTTT. Residues: CASSSRTGEKLFF.

The chain links TRBV29-1 to TRBJ1-1; 8 positions match TRBD1. The CDR3 length is 12 residues. Germline CDR1 and CDR2: SQVTM and ANQGSEA. The V segment lost 4 bases and the J segment 7 bases; nucleotides outside the gene matches: 5. The CDR3 region has the DNA TGCAGCGTTGGTCAGGGGGCTATTGAAGCTTTCTTT. Residues: CSVGQGAIEAFF.

There are a few counts of this clone. This chain uses TRBV18 with TRBJ1-2; TRBD1 might be the D (6 bases). Trimming took 2 bases from V and 8 from J, leaving 9 bases between them. The CDR3 is made up of 12 amino acids. The germline V gene has CDR1 KGHSH and CDR2 LQKENI. The CDR3 bases are TGTGCCAGCTCACCAATACAGGGCGGCTACACCTTC. This translates into CASSPIQGGYTF.

The chain carries TRBV4-1 and TRBJ2-1; 7 nucleotides match TRBD2. The germline CDR1 and CDR2 sequences are MGHRA and YSYEKL. The CDR3 has 18 residues. The V and J ends lost 4 bases and 4 bases, in that order; junction bases with no gene match: 16. CDR3 sequence (DNA): TGCGCCAGCAGCCCCACCGATTTAGCGGCGGGGGAGTACAATGAGCAGTTCTTC. Its translation: CASSPTDLAAGEYNEQFF.

The chain has TRBV19 and TRBJ2-1; 8 positions agree with TRBD1. Germline V gene data show CDR1 as LNHDA and CDR2 as SQIVND (reference sequence). Germline trimming cut 5 bases from V and 0 bases from J; bases unmatched to any gene: 9. The CDR3 contains 17 residues. The CDR3 nucleotides are TGTGCCAGTAGTCCTAGACAGGGGACTTCCTCCTACAATGAGCAGTTCTTC. Protein: CASSPRQGTSSYNEQFF.

This chain connects TRBV5-1 to TRBJ2-3; no clear D gene. With 1 base removed from V and 0 bases from J, the gap between germline ends came to 9 bases. Germline CDR1 SGHRS, CDR2 YFSETQ. The CDR3 runs to 15 residues. The CDR3 loop is CASSLTTSSTDTQYF. The CDR3 DNA follows: TGCGCCAGCAGCTTGACCACTTCTAGCACAGATACGCAGTATTTT.

The chain combines TRBV2 with TRBJ1-2; TRBD1 matches 8 bases. Trimming at V came to 4 bases and at J to 7 bases, leaving 8 bases not matched to a gene. The CDR3 runs to 14 residues. Germline V lookup: CDR1 SNHLY, CDR2 FYNNEI. CDR3 loop: CASSATQGAFGYTF. The CDR3 bases are TGTGCCAGCAGTGCAACCCAGGGGGCGTTTGGCTACACCTTC.

The rearrangement links TRBV7-2 to TRBJ2-5; 8 nucleotides agree with TRBD2. The CDR3 extends over 16 amino acids. Per the germline V gene, CDR1 is SGHTA and CDR2 is FQGNSA. The V gene end was trimmed by 1 base and the J gene end by 4 bases; junction bases not matched to a gene: 8. The CDR3: CASSLGAGGKGETQYF. CDR3 in DNA: TGTGCCAGCAGCTTAGGTGCGGGGGGCAAGGGAGAGACCCAGTACTTC.

This clone was seen a single time. This chain connects TRBV7-2 to TRBJ2-2; D may be TRBD1 or TRBD2 (5 bases each). Germline V gene data show CDR1 as SGHTA and CDR2 as FQGNSA. There are 14 residues in the CDR3. Trimming took 5 bases from V and 5 from J, leaving 12 bases between them. CDR3 DNA: TGTGCCAGCAGCCCGTGGGACCTTACCGGGGAGCTGTTTTTT. It is translated as CASSPWDLTGELFF. The entire variable domain, with the rest obtained from reference TRBV7-2 and TRBJ2-2, is as follows: GAGVSQSPSNKVTEKGKDVELRCDPISGHTALYWYRQSLGQGLEFLIYFQGNSAPDKSGLPSDRFSAERTGGSVSTLTIQRTQQEDSAVYLCASSPWDLTGELFFGEGSRLTVL.

About this clone itself: Mismatch with germline at one junction end may stem from a read error. The V gene is TRBV14, the J gene TRBJ2-7; tentative D call: TRBD2 (6 bases). The V gene's germline CDR1 is SGHDN and CDR2 FVKESK. This CDR3 has 15 residues. The CDR3 DNA reads as TGTGCCAACAGCCAAATGGGGGATGGAGGGTACGAGCAGTACTTC. This codes for CANSQMGDGGYEQYF.

CDR3: CAISDRERSGNTIYF. The CDR3 DNA follows: TGTGCCATCAGTGACAGGGAGCGCTCTGGAAACACCATATATTTT. The chain joins TRBV10-3 to TRBJ1-3, with D tentatively TRBD1 (5 bases). Germline CDR1 ENHRY, CDR2 SYGVKD. This CDR3 spans 15 amino acids. The ends were cut back, 3 bases at V and 0 bases at J, with 9 bases in the middle.

The V call is TRBV7-9, the J call TRBJ2-7, with D perhaps TRBD2 (5 bases). CDR1 SEHNR and CDR2 FQNEAQ come from the germline V gene (reference sequence). This CDR3 has 15 amino acids. V shed 1 base and J shed 2 bases, with 12 bases lying between them. The CDR3 here is CASSLVSGRTYEQYF. The DNA for the CDR3 is TGTGCCAGCAGCTTAGTTTCTGGGAGAACCTACGAGCAGTACTTC.

The CDR3 sequence: CSVGGTGPSGYGYTF. CDR3 coding DNA: TGCAGCGTTGGGGGGACAGGGCCCTCCGGCTATGGCTACACCTTC. The chain carries TRBV29-1 and TRBJ1-2; 9 nucleotides line up with TRBD1. Germline CDR1 reads SQVTM; CDR2 reads ANQGSEA. The V segment lost 4 bases and the J segment 4 bases; nucleotides outside the gene matches: 10. The CDR3 length is 15 residues.

The CDR3 DNA reads TGTGCCAGCAGGCTGGGGCAGGGATACACAGATACGCAGTATTTT. Translation: CASRLGQGYTDTQYF. The rearrangement uses TRBV6-5 and TRBJ2-3, with a weak D call TRBD1 (5 bases). V gave up 6 bases and J gave up 2 bases, with 15 bases separating them. The CDR3 contains 15 residues. Germline loops: CDR1 MNHEY, CDR2 SVGAGI.

This clone was seen only once. V is TRBV19 and J is TRBJ1-2; possible D gene TRBD1, 5 bases. Germline CDR1 reads LNHDA; CDR2 reads SQIVND (reference sequence). This CDR3 comprises 14 residues. Trimming left V 1 base short and J 4 bases short, with 10 bases between. The CDR3 region is CASSIGPDTYGYTF. The CDR3 region has the DNA TGTGCCAGTAGTATAGGGCCGGACACCTATGGCTACACCTTC.

This clone has just one count. The chain joins TRBV6-1 to TRBJ2-7; D possibly corresponds to TRBD2 (6 bases). Germline CDR1 MNHNS, CDR2 SASEGT. CDR3 length: 14 amino acids. Trimming removed 4 bases at V and 3 bases at J, with 13 bases between. The CDR3 reads CASSGHPGVYEQYF. The CDR3 bases are TGTGCCAGCAGTGGCCATCCGGGAGTCTACGAGCAGTACTTC.

The V gene is TRBV5-6, the J gene TRBJ2-7, with D maybe TRBD2 (7 bases). The CDR3 is made up of 15 amino acids. Germline CDR1 SGHDT, CDR2 YYEEEE. Trimming took off 1 base at V and 0 bases at J, with 11 bases between the two ends. The CDR3 DNA reads TGTGCCAGCAGCTTGTTCGCGGGGGCCTCCTACGAGCAGTACTTC. This gives the protein CASSLFAGASYEQYF.

The chain employs TRBV5-1 and TRBJ2-1, with D perhaps matching TRBD1 (6 bases). The germline V and J ends were trimmed by 0 bases and 8 bases, with 6 bases remaining between them. The CDR3 is 12 amino acids. Germline V lookup: CDR1 SGHRS, CDR2 YFSETQ. CDR3 residues: CASSLEGDEQFF. Written as DNA, the CDR3 is TGCGCCAGCAGCTTGGAGGGGGATGAGCAGTTCTTC.

The V and J genes are TRBV7-8 and TRBJ2-7, with 9 bases lining up with TRBD1. There are 15 residues in the CDR3. The ends lost 6 bases at V and 3 bases at J; junction bases unmatched: 9. Germline V lookup: CDR1 SGHVS, CDR2 FQNEAQ. CDR3 amino acids: CASSPDPGQGYEQYF. The CDR3 DNA reads TGTGCCAGCAGTCCGGACCCGGGACAGGGCTACGAGCAGTACTTC. Full variable domain (missing parts from reference TRBV7-8 and TRBJ2-7): GAGVSQSPRYKVAKRGQDVALRCDPISGHVSLFWYQQALGQGPEFLTYFQNEAQLDKSGLPSDRFFAERPEGSVSTLKIQRTQQEDSAVYLCASSPDPGQGYEQYFGPGTRLTVT.

The chain joins TRBV5-5 to TRBJ2-3; D is undetermined. This CDR3 comprises 13 residues. The germline gives CDR1 SGHKS, CDR2 YYEKEE (reference sequence). The V end lost 6 bases, the J end lost 0 bases, and 8 bases lay between the germline ends. The CDR3 coding sequence is TGTGCCAGCACCCAGTACAGCACAGATACGCAGTATTTT. Translating it yields CASTQYSTDTQYF.